Listed below are T cell receptor beta chains from one sample, sequenced in a study of CD8+CD57+ T cells in acquired aplastic anemia. MiXCR was run by TCRdb on the reads, yielding one entry per CDR3 protein. The data show 150,000 to 200,000 distinct CDR3 sequences, 64% seen once. Sequenced material: sorted CD4+, CD8+, or CD8+CD57+ T cells (not recorded which) from PBMCs. The receptors originated from a human donor with severe aplastic anemia or a healthy control (not recorded which). Both conserved end residues are part of each CDR3. The D gene is left open where the match is weak. Not every row has a clone size; where given, it reads once, few, many or a size class.

>NA|NA|TRBJ2-3|TRBV2
CASSADGRSSTDTQYF
TGTGCCAGCAGTGCCGACGGTAGATCTAGCACAGATACGCAGTATTTT
>TRBD2|once|TRBJ2-5|TRBV7-9
CASSLSSGGGETQYF
TGTGCCAGCAGCTTAAGTAGCGGGGGTGGAGAGACCCAGTACTTC
>NA|NA|TRBJ2-1|TRBV20-1
CSARDLGHEQLF
TGCAGTGCTAGAGACCTCGGTCATGAGCAGCTCTTC
>NA|NA|TRBJ1-2|TRBV7-9
CASSSPENNYGYTF
TGTGCTAGCAGCTCCCCGGAAAATAACTATGGCTACACCTTC
>NA|NA|TRBJ2-7|TRBV12-3/TRBV12-4
CASSLLTPTYEQYF
TGTGCCAGCAGTTTACTGACACCGACCTACGAGCAGTACTTC
>NA|few|TRBJ2-1|TRBV19
CASNVGTYNEQFF
TGTGCCAGTAATGTAGGCACCTACAATGAGCAGTTCTTC
>NA|NA|TRBJ1-5|TRBV27
CASRPGEGNQPRHF
TGTGCCAGCAGGCCCGGGGAAGGCAATCAGCCCCGGCATTTT
>NA|NA|TRBJ2-7|TRBV7-8
CASSTRQSKQYF
TGTGCCAGCAGCACCCGACAGAGCAAGCAGTACTTC
>NA|NA|TRBJ2-1|TRBV7-9
CASSFGGLNEQFF
TGTGCCAGCAGCTTTGGGGGGTTGAATGAGCAGTTCTTC
>TRBD2|few|TRBJ2-1|TRBV7-9
CASSTGSGASYNEQFF
TGTGCCAGCAGCACCGGTAGCGGGGCCTCCTACAATGAGCAGTTCTTC
>NA|many|TRBJ2-7|TRBV28
CASSLGAEQYF
TGTGCCAGCAGTTTAGGGGCCGAGCAGTACTTC
>NA|NA|TRBJ2-1|TRBV24-1
CATSDGTEQFF
TGTGCCACCAGTGACGGGACAGAGCAGTTCTTC
>NA|many|TRBJ2-7|TRBV6-5
CASSYAQSFSYEQYF
TGTGCCAGCAGTTACGCACAGTCCTTCTCCTACGAGCAGTACTTC
>NA|NA|TRBJ2-3|TRBV5-4
CASSLFLTASTDTQYF
TGTGCCAGCAGCCTTTTCCTGACAGCTAGCACAGATACGCAGTATTTT
>NA|NA|TRBJ1-1|TRBV25-1
CASTLTGEAFF
TGTGCCAGCACCTTAACAGGCGAAGCTTTCTTT
>NA|NA|TRBJ2-2|TRBV19
CASSSGEAGELFF
TGTGCCAGTAGTAGCGGGGAGGCCGGGGAGCTGTTTTTT
>NA|NA|TRBJ2-5|TRBV7-6
CASSLKGQTQYF
TGTGCCAGCAGCTTAAAGGGGCAGACCCAGTACTTC
>NA|NA|TRBJ1-2|TRBV2
CASSVDYQNYGYTF
TGTGCCAGCAGCGTGGATTATCAGAACTATGGCTACACCTTC
>NA|many|TRBJ1-1|TRBV7-2
CASSDRYLEVEAFF
TGTGCCAGCAGCGACAGGTACTTGGAGGTTGAAGCTTTCTTT
>NA|few|TRBJ2-7|TRBV4-1
CASSRSLESSYEQYF
TGCGCCAGCAGCCGTTCCTTGGAAAGCTCCTACGAGCAGTACTTC
>NA|few|TRBJ1-5|TRBV20-1
CSVGSSTGSGQPQHF
TGCAGCGTCGGAAGTAGTACAGGGTCCGGCCAGCCCCAGCATTTT
>NA|many|TRBJ2-1|TRBV3-2
CASSHNSGDYNEQFF
TGTGCCAGCAGCCACAATAGCGGGGACTACAATGAGCAGTTCTTC
>NA|few|TRBJ1-2|TRBV24-1
CATSDWTVNYGYTF
TGTGCCACCAGTGACTGGACAGTAAACTATGGCTACACCTTC
>NA|few|TRBJ2-5|TRBV10-2
CASSEEGRQETQYF
TGCGCCAGCAGTGAGGAAGGGCGTCAAGAGACCCAGTACTTC
>NA|NA|TRBJ2-7|TRBV20-1
CSAVPSVTSEQYF
TGCAGTGCTGTACCCTCCGTTACCTCCGAGCAGTACTTC
>NA|NA|TRBJ2-7|TRBV20-1
CGARDVRYEQYF
TGCGGTGCTAGAGATGTGAGGTACGAGCAGTACTTC
>NA|NA|TRBJ1-2|TRBV3-1
CASSRGGIYGYTF
TGTGCCAGTTCACGTGGAGGGATCTATGGCTACACCTTC
>NA|NA|TRBJ1-1|TRBV14
CASSQEVSNLRGAFF
TGTGCCAGCAGCCAAGAAGTGTCCAACCTACGGGGGGCTTTCTTT
>NA|NA|TRBJ1-1|TRBV19
CATYRAGDTEAFF
TGTGCCACGTACAGGGCCGGGGACACTGAAGCTTTCTTT
>TRBD1|few|TRBJ2-7|TRBV10-3
CAIRKGQSSYEQYF
TGTGCCATTCGGAAGGGACAGAGCTCCTACGAGCAGTACTTC
>TRBD1|NA|TRBJ2-1|TRBV25-1
CASSETGGAGLYNEQFF
TGTGCCAGCAGTGAAACAGGGGGCGCAGGGCTATACAATGAGCAGTTCTTC
>NA|NA|TRBJ2-7|TRBV7-9
CASSLSNLVYEQYF
TGTGCCAGCAGCTTAAGCAATCTGGTCTACGAGCAGTACTTC
>NA|NA|TRBJ2-7|TRBV19
CASSPALGYEQYF
TGTGCCAGTTCGCCAGCTCTTGGCTACGAGCAGTACTTC
>TRBD1|NA|TRBJ1-1|TRBV20-1
CSASYTGAGEAFF
TGCAGTGCTTCTTATACAGGGGCAGGTGAAGCTTTCTTT
>NA|once|TRBJ2-7|TRBV2
CASRLYRENPYEQYF
TGTGCCAGCAGACTCTACAGGGAGAACCCCTACGAGCAGTACTTC
>NA|NA|TRBJ2-3|TRBV7-9
CASSEGGGGPVDTQYF
TGTGCCAGCAGCGAAGGGGGGGGAGGGCCGGTAGATACGCAGTATTTT
>NA|NA|TRBJ2-5|TRBV20-1
CSARGHGETQYF
TGCAGTGCTAGGGGGCATGGTGAGACCCAGTACTTC
>TRBD1|NA|TRBJ2-3|TRBV2
CASRLPGRRDRFTDTQYF
TGTGCCAGCAGACTTCCGGGTCGACGGGACAGATTCACAGATACGCAGTATTTT
>NA|NA|TRBJ2-6|TRBV24-1
CATSDPQGIGANVLTF
TGTGCCACCAGTGATCCCCAGGGGATTGGGGCCAACGTCCTGACTTTC
>NA|few|TRBJ2-3|TRBV2
CASSEGGSGTDTQYF
TGTGCCAGCAGTGAAGGAGGATCGGGGACAGATACGCAGTATTTT
>NA|NA|TRBJ1-6|TRBV4-2
CASSQDPSVLHF
TGTGCCAGCAGCCAAGATCCTTCTGTCCTCCACTTT
>NA|NA|TRBJ1-1|TRBV7-9
CASSLRGNTEAFF
TGTGCCAGCAGCTTAAGAGGAAACACTGAAGCTTTCTTT
>TRBD1|NA|TRBJ2-1|TRBV20-1
CSAPRTGVQFF
TGCAGTGCCCCTCGGACAGGGGTGCAGTTCTTC
>NA|NA|TRBJ2-5|TRBV9
CASSVGAGQSYQETQYF
TGTGCCAGCAGCGTAGGAGCGGGACAGTCGTACCAAGAGACCCAGTACTTC
>NA|few|TRBJ2-7|TRBV5-1
CASKGEYEQYF
TGCGCCAGCAAGGGGGAGTACGAGCAGTACTTC
>NA|few|TRBJ1-2|TRBV10-3
CAISKGGDYGYTF
TGTGCCATCAGTAAGGGGGGGGACTATGGCTACACCTTC
>TRBD1|NA|TRBJ1-1|TRBV19
CASSMAGGVTEAFF
TGTGCCAGTAGTATGGCAGGGGGCGTCACTGAAGCTTTCTTT
>NA|NA|TRBJ1-5|TRBV19
CASSIATGRFSNQPQHF
TGTGCCAGTAGTATCGCAACAGGGCGCTTTAGCAATCAGCCCCAGCATTTT
>TRBD1|NA|TRBJ2-5|TRBV7-2
CASSRGQGAGETQYF
TGTGCCAGCAGCCGTGGACAGGGGGCGGGGGAGACCCAGTACTTC
>NA|NA|TRBJ1-6|TRBV5-1
CASSLGAGNNSPLHF
TGCGCCAGCAGCTTGGGGGCAGGCAATAATTCACCCCTCCACTTT
>NA|NA|TRBJ1-6|TRBV25-1
CASSNSGNSPLHF
TGTGCCAGCAGTAACTCCGGGAATTCACCCCTCCACTTT
>NA|NA|TRBJ2-5|TRBV7-2
CASSDDLVRETQYF
TGTGCCAGCAGCGATGACCTCGTAAGAGAGACCCAGTACTTC
>NA|NA|TRBJ2-7|TRBV7-3
CASSLLTGREQYF
TGTGCCAGCAGCTTATTGACAGGGAGGGAGCAGTACTTC